A selection of T cell receptor beta chains follows, all from one sample in a study of T-cell reconstitution after alpha-beta-depleted transplantation in children. TCRdb re-derived calls from the PCR reads in MiXCR, one entry per CDR3 protein. Of roughly 150,000 distinct CDR3 sequences listed, over 8.5% were seen once; the top ten hold approximately 13%. Sample: PBMCs, taken before TCRalphabeta/CD19-depleted stem cell transplant. The receptor set was obtained from a boy aged 2-9 years with acute myeloid leukemia, due to receive a stem cell transplant. The CDR3 runs from the conserved cysteine through the conserved F or W. The order of the fields is V gene, clone size, CDR3 protein. Clone size, where shown, is once, few, many, or a class for clones that have expanded.

TRBV6-1 | many | CASSQPPSDEQYF
TRBV20-1 | few | CSARGVASSYNEQFF
TRBV5-4 | few | CASSGLGTDTQYF
TRBV4-1 | many | CASSQGRDRVSPLHF
TRBV7-3 | many | CASSSSGRAGETQYF
TRBV21-1 | many | CASSYALNGFYGYTF
TRBV5-1 | many | CASSFVGSGSFETQYF
TRBV5-1 | many | CASSLGLAGVYNEQFF
TRBV6-1 | - | CASSQPGLADVSYNEQFF
TRBV27 | many | CASSPSLRQTSGDYNEQFF
TRBV6-5 | many | CASSYPRTGGDQPQHF
TRBV5-1 | many | CASSLAPISGYTF
TRBV11-2 | medium-sized | CASSLDLSLAGIHEQFF
TRBV20-1 | many | CSAFLESNQPQHF
TRBV4-1 | many | CASSQDVFLDQPQHF
TRBV13 | few | CASSLGRWEADGDEQFF
TRBV12-3/TRBV12-4 | few | CASSLTIHTDTQYF
TRBV10-3 | many | CAIRQSSTSGSGRTDTQYF